A single TCR beta chain is shown here with its context. PCR employed 60 Vbeta and 13 Jbeta primers. The data were produced by immunoSEQ multiplex PCR, yet TCRdb's version contains in-frame clones alone and is incomplete. Here the sample table reports approximately 38,000 clones. This sample stems from a study of cytomegalovirus exposure and HLA in healthy donors. Trimming cost V 3 bases and J 4 bases, with 8 bases left between them. The CDR3 loop spans 13 amino acids. Germline V gene sequence: CDR1 WSHSY, CDR2 SAAADI. The sequenced sample consisted of PBMCs. The rearrangement uses TRBV10-2 and TRBJ2-3; tentatively, D is TRBD1 (6 bases). This clonotype was sampled from a man aged 40-49 years in good health and CMV-seropositive. The CDR3 DNA is TGCGCCAGCAGTGAACAGGGCGCAGATACGCAGTATTTT. It yields the protein CASSEQGADTQYF.